The T cell receptor (beta chain) under discussion was sequenced for a study of blood T cell repertoires in COVID-19. As for the study in general: The cDNA or gDNA used as material had been derived from T cells, B-cell-depleted T cells, or PBMCs.

Clones were sequenced by immunoSEQ multiplex PCR, and TCRdb holds only the in-frame ones, with some missing. The top ten hold over 35% of the sample, which has 120,000 to 150,000 clones, about nine tenths seen once. V dropped 0 bases and J dropped 5; count of bases not matched to a gene: 7. Germline V gene sequence: CDR1 KGHSH, CDR2 LQKENI. The CDR3 loop spans 17 amino acids. The sample was peripheral blood. The rearrangement links TRBV18 to TRBJ2-5; 12 bases agree with TRBD2. The sequence came from a middle-aged man who had recovered from COVID-19. The CDR3 nucleotides are TGTGCCAGCTCACCACCGGCTAGCGGGGGGGCCGAGGAGACCCAGTACTTC. It is translated as CASSPPASGGAEETQYF. The full variable domain, its missing parts supplied by reference TRBV18 and TRBJ2-5, is NAGVMQNPRHLVRRRGQEARLRCSPMKGHSHVYWYRQLPEEGLKFMVYLQKENIIDESGMPKERFSAEFPKEGPSILRIQQVVRGDSAAYFCASSPPASGGAEETQYFGPGTRLLVL.